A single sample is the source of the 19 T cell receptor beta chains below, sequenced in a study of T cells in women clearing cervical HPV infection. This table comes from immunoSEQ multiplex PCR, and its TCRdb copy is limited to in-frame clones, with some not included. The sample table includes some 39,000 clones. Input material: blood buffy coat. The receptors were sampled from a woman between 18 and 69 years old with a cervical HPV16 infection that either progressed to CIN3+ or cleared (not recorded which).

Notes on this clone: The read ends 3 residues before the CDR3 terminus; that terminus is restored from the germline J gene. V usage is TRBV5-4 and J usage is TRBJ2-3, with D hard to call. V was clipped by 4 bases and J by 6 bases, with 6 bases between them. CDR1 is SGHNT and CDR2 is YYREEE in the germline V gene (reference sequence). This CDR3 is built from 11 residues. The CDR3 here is CASSGSDTQYF. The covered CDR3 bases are TGTGCCAGCAGCGGCTCCGATACG. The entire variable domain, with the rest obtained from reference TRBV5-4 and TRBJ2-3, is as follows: ETGVTQSPTHLIKTRGQQVTLRCSSQSGHNTVSWYQQALGQGPQFIFQYYREEENGRGNFPPRFSGLQFPNYSSELNVNALELDDSALYLCASSGSDTQYFGPGTRLTVL.

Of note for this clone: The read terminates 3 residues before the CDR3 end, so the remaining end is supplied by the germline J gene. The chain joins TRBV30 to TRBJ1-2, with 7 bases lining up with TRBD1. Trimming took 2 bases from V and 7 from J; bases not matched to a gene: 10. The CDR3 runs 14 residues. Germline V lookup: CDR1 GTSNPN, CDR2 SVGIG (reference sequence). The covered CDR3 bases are TGTGCCTGGAGTAAAGACAGGGAGGGGTTTGGC. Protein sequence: CAWSKDREGFG. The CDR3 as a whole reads CAWSKDREGFGYTF.

The CDR3 here is CASMDRRVVQNIQYF. The sequenced part of the CDR3 DNA is TGTGCCAGCATGGACAGGCGAGTTGTCCAAAACATT. The chain combines TRBV7-9 with TRBJ2-4, with 7 bases fitting TRBD1. The DNA ends 3 residues before the CDR3 does, and the rest of the CDR3 is filled in from the germline J gene. The CDR3 extends over 15 amino acids. With V trimmed by 7 bases and J by 5 bases, 11 bases remained unmatched. Germline V gene data show CDR1 as SEHNR and CDR2 as FQNEAQ (reference sequence).

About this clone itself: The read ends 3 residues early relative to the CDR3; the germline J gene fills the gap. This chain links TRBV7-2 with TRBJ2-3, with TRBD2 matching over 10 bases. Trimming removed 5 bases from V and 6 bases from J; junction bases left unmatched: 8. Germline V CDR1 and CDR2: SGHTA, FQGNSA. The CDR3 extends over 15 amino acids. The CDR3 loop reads CASSPSGGAGDTQYF. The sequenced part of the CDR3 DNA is TGTGCCAGCAGCCCCAGCGGGGGGGCGGGTGATACG. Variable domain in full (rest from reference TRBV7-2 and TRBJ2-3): GAGVSQSPSNKVTEKGKDVELRCDPISGHTALYWYRQSLGQGLEFLIYFQGNSAPDKSGLPSDRFSAERTGGSVSTLTIQRTQQEDSAVYLCASSPSGGAGDTQYFGPGTRLTVL.

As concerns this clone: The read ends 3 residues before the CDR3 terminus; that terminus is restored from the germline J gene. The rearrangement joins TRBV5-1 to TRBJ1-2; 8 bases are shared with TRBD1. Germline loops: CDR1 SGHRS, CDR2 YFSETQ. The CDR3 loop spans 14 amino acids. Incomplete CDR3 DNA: TGCGCCAGCAGCTTCTGGACAGGGTCAGACGAA. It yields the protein CASSFWTGSDE. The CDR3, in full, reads CASSFWTGSDEYTF.

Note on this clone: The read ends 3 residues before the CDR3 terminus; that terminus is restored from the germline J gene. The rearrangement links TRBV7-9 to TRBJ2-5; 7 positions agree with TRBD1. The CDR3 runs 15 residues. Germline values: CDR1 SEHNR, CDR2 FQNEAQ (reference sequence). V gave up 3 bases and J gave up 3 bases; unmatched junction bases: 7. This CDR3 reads CASSFRQGPKETQYF. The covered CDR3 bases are TGTGCCAGCAGCTTTAGACAGGGACCTAAAGAGACC. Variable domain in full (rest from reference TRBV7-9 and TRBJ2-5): DTGVSQNPRHKITKRGQNVTFRCDPISEHNRLYWYRQTLGQGPEFLTYFQNEAQLEKSRLLSDRFSAERPKGSFSTLEIQRTEQGDSAMYLCASSFRQGPKETQYFGPGTRLLVL.

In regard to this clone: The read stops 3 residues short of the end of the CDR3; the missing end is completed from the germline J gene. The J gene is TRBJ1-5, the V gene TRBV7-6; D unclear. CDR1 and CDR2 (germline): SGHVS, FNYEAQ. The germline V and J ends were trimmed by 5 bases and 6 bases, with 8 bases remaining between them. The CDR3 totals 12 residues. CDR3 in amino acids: CASSQVGQPQHF. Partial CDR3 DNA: TGTGCCAGCAGCCAGGTGGGTCAGCCC. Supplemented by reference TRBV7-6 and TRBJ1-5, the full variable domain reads GAGVSQSPRYKVTKRGQDVALRCDPISGHVSLYWYRQALGQGPEFLTYFNYEAQQDKSGLPNDRFSAERPEGSISTLTIQRTEQRDSAMYRCASSQVGQPQHFGDGTRLSIL.

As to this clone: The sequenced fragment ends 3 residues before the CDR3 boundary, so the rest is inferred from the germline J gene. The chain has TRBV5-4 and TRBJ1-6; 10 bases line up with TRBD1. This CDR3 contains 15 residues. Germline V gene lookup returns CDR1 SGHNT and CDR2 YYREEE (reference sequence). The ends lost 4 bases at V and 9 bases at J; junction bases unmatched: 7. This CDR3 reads CASSAPGQGISPLHF. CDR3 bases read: TGTGCCAGCAGCGCGCCGGGACAGGGGATTTCACCC.

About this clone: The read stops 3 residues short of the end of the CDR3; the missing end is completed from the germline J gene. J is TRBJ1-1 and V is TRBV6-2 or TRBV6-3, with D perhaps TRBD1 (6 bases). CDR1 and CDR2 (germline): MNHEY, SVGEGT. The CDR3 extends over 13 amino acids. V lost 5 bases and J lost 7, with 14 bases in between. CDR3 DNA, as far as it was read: TGTGCCAGCAGTACCTACAGGGAGAATGAA. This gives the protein CASSTYRENE. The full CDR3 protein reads CASSTYRENEAFF.

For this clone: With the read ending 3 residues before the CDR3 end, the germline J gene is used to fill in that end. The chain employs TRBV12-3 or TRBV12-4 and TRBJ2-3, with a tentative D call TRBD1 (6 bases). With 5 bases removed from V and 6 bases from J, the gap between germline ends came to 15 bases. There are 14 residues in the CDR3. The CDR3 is CASSINRVTDTQYF. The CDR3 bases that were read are TGTGCCAGCAGTATTAACAGGGTCACGGATACG.

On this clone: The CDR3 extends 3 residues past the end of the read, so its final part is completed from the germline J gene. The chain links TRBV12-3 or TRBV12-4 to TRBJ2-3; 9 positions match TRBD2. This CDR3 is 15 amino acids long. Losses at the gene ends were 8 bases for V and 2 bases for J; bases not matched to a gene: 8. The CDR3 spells CASSSGGIPTDTQYF. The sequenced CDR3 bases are TGTGCCAGCTCCAGCGGGGGGATTCCCACAGATACG.

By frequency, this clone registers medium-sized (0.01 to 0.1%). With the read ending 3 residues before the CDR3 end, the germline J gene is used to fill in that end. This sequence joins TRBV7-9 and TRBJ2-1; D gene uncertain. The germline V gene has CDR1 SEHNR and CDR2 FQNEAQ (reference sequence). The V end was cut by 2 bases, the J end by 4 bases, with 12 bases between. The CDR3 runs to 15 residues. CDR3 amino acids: CASSLTYGQYNEQFF. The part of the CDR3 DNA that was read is TGTGCCAGCAGCTTAACATATGGGCAGTACAATGAG.

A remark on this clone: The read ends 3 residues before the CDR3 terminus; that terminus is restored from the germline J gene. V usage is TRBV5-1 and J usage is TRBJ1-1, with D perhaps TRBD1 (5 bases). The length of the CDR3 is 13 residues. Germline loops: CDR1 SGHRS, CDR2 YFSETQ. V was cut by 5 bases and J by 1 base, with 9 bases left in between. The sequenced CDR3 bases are TGCGCCAGCAGAACGGACAAGAACACTGAA. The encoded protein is CASRTDKNTE. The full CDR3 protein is CASRTDKNTEAFF.

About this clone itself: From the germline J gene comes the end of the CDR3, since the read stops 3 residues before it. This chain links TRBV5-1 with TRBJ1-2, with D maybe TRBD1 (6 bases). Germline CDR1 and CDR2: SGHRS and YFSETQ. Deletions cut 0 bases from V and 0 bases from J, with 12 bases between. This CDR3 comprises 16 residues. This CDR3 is CASSLETGTPNYGYTF. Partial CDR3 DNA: TGCGCCAGCAGCTTGGAAACAGGGACACCTAACTATGGC.

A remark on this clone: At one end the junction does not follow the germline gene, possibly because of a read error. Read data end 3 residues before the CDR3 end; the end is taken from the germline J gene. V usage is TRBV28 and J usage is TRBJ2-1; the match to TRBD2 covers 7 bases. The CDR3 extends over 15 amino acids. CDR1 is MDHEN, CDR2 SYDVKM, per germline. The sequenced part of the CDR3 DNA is TGTGCCAGCACTTTAGGCGGGAGCTCCTACAATGAG. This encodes CASTLGGSSYNE. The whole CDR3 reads CASTLGGSSYNEQFF.

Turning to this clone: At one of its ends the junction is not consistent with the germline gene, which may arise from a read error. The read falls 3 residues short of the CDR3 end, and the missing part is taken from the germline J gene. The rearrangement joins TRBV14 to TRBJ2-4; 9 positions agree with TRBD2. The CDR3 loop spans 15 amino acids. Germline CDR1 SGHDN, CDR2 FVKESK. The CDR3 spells CASNQDHSGRNIQYF. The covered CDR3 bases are TGTGCCAGCAACCAAGACCACAGCGGGAGGAACATT.

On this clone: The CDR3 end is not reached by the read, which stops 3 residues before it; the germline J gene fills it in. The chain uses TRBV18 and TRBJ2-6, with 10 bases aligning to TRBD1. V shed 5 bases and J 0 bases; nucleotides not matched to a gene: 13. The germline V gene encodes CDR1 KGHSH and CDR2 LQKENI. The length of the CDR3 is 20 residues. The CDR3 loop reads CASSIRPPGTGDSGANVLTF. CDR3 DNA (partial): TGTGCCAGCTCAATCCGCCCCCCCGGGACAGGGGACTCTGGGGCCAACGTC.

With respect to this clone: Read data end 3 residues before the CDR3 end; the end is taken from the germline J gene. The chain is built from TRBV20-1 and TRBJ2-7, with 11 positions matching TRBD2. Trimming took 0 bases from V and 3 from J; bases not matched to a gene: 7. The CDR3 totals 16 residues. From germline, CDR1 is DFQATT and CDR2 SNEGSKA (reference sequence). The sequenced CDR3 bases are TGCAGTGCTAGAGAAGTGGGGACTAGCGGCCTCTACGAG. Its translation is CSAREVGTSGLYE. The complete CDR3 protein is CSAREVGTSGLYEQYF.

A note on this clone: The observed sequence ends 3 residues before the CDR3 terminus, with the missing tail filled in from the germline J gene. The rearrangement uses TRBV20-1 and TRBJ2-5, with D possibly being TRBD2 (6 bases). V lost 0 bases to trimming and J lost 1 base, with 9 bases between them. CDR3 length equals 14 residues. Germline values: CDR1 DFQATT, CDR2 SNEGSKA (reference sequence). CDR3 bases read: TGCAGTGCTAGAGATGGCGGGGTCCAAGAGACC. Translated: CSARDGGVQET. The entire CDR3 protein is CSARDGGVQETQYF.